This T cell receptor (beta chain) was sequenced during a study of CD8 T cells in ankylosing spondylitis. Study-level points and caveats: What seemed typical of ankylosing spondylitis blood was a TCR beta motif built from roughly 8 highly homologous variants. Clones linked to disease were reported to show significant enrichment in matched ankylosing spondylitis synovial fluid.

Worth noting for this clonotype: Its antigen is undetermined.

CDR3 length: 15 amino acids. CDR1 and CDR2 from the germline V gene are MNHEY and SVGAGI. Trimming removed 0 bases at V and 5 bases at J, with 13 bases between. It was by quantitative 5'-RACE with molecular barcodes that TCR beta libraries were made. TCRdb re-analysed the 5' RACE reads in MiXCR, keeping a single row per CDR3 protein. The table has 110,000 to 150,000 distinct CDR3 sequences, 8% to 9% seen once; the top ten hold 7.3%. The sequencing sample was made of synovial fluid, either unsorted or a sorted T cell fraction (not recorded which). The source of this sequence is a male donor with ankylosing spondylitis. This chain links TRBV6-5 with TRBJ2-5; no clear D gene. This chain's CDR3 is CASSYSIGLTETQYF. The CDR3 bases are TGTGCCAGCAGTTACTCGATCGGGCTTACGGAGACCCAGTACTTC.